The entry below describes one TCR beta chain. CDR3 length equals 14 residues. This sample is drawn from a study of T cell responses to AZD1222 COVID-19 vaccine. Here immunoSEQ multiplex PCR was the method, and the copy in TCRdb shows in-frame clones only, minus some. Of about 110,000 clones listed, about nine tenths are singletons. The sample was peripheral blood, taken 28 days after the second AZD1222 dose. This clonotype originated in an adult who received the AZD1222 COVID-19 vaccine. The chain couples TRBV21-1 to TRBJ1-4. TRBV21-1 is labeled a pseudogene. This chain's CDR3 is CASTRGGINEKLFF. CDR3 nucleotide sequence: TGTGCCAGCACTAGGGGGGGGATTAATGAAAAACTGTTTTTT.